This TCR beta chain derives from a study of cytomegalovirus exposure and HLA in healthy donors. Study-level points and caveats: According to a subsequent analysis, TCR clusters identified in the first cohort showed a tendency to co-occur across the 120 or so validation repertoires.

Turning to this clone: Its antigen is unknown.

The V segment lost 4 bases and the J segment 2 bases; nucleotides outside the gene matches: 8. CDR3 length equals 16 residues. The germline V gene encodes CDR1 SGHDN and CDR2 FVKESK. Sequenced by immunoSEQ multiplex PCR; TCRdb stores in-frame clones only, minus some. Of about 55,000 clones listed, about 93% are singletons. V usage is TRBV14 and J usage is TRBJ1-3, with TRBD1 identical over 7 bases. This clonotype originated in a man between 18 and 35 years old in good health and CMV-seronegative. Sequencing was carried out using PBMCs. This chain's CDR3 is CASSPLRTGAGNTIYF. DNA of the CDR3: TGTGCCAGCAGCCCCCTGCGGACAGGAGCTGGAAACACCATATATTTT.